This T cell receptor (beta chain) was recorded in a study of blood T cell repertoires in COVID-19. As for the study in general: Acute and convalescent COVID-19 samples came from the United States, Italy and Spain. T cells, B-cell-depleted T cells, or PBMCs supplied cDNA or gDNA.

Per the authors' pipeline: How many nucleated cells were present was estimated from reference gene primer amplification. Assay: immunoSEQ multiplex PCR; the TCRdb copy retains only in-frame clones and omits some. That table supplies the V and J calls and clone size; D and trimming were determined from the DNA. The repertoire consists of fewer than 300,000 clones, with about 85% occurring once and the leading ten covering 13%. CDR1 SGHRS and CDR2 YFSETQ come from the germline V gene. Between the trimmed V and J ends, which lost 7 bases and 0 bases, there was a span of 14 bases. There are 15 residues in the CDR3.

The sample was peripheral blood. This clonotype was obtained from a human donor in a cohort sampled during active COVID-19. This chain joins TRBV5-1 and TRBJ2-1, with a tentative D call TRBD2 (6 bases). Here the CDR3 DNA reads TGCGCCAGCTTCCCCTCCGGGAGCTCCTACAATGAGCAGTTCTTC. It codes for CASFPSGSSYNEQFF.